This T cell receptor (beta chain) was recovered during a study of OX40 agonist ivuxolimab in advanced cancers. The study's findings and limits: The average count of expanded clones was higher among CD8+ T cells than among CD4+.

This clone turned up a few times. Its antigen is undetermined. Patients with a history of autoimmune disease or on systemic immunosuppression were excluded. Some clones are missing from TCRdb's copy, which holds only in-frame ones; the method was immunoSEQ multiplex PCR. The sample records some 49,000 clones, roughly 79% being singletons. This CDR3 contains 15 residues. CDR1 and CDR2 (germline): MNHEY, SMNVEV (reference sequence). Trimming took 7 bases from V and 2 from J; bases not matched to a gene: 6. J is TRBJ2-3 and V is TRBV27; TRBD2 agrees at 10 bases. The sequencing here drew on CD4+ or CD8+ T cells sorted from blood, taken in a trial of the OX40 agonist ivuxolimab. The receptor was derived from an adult with an advanced solid tumor such as melanoma, head and neck, liver or kidney cancer. This CDR3 is CASTRTSGYTDTQYF. The CDR3 DNA follows: TGTGCCAGCACCAGGACTAGCGGATACACAGATACGCAGTATTTT.